This paragraph covers one T cell receptor beta chain sequence. At least ten counts were recorded for this clone. What this receptor recognizes is not known. The sample holds no much larger clone one base away, and base qualities are not on file. The sample holds other DNA sequences that translate to the same CDR3. This record belongs to a study of metastatic and nonmetastatic thyroid tumors (dated by TCRdb to 2020 to 2021). Some background on the complete study: The researchers compared repertoires between peripheral blood samples and tumor or nodule tissue samples from patients with malignant or benign thyroid disease. Broader findings and caveats from the paper: TCR beta diversity was reported as significantly higher in malignant tumors than in benign nodules, in both blood and tumor samples.

The germline ends are 11 bases apart after V is trimmed by 2 bases and J by 0 bases. From the cysteine through the phenylalanine, the CDR3 covers 15 amino acids. Only the CDR3 region is kept as DNA, spanning 45 bases read in frame from base 1. Taken from the germline V gene (reference sequence), the CDR1 and CDR2 loops are GTSNPN and SVGIG. No treatment had been received by any patient before thyroid surgery. The study retrospectively analysed patient clinical samples collected from the early 2010s to the late 2010s using T-cell receptor beta sequencing. Library preparation was by PCR. Sequencing was performed on an Illumina HiSeq 4000. High-throughput sequencing was used to profile the CDR3 region of the TCR beta-chain in every patient. The authors' pipeline ran thus. A classifier to discriminate distant-metastatic papillary thyroid cancer patients was built from CDR3 differences across clinicopathological groups. The Shannon index was used to assess repertoire diversity, and the Morisita-Horn index was used to assess tumor-blood repertoire similarity. The public reads were run again by TCRdb, first through fastp at Q25 and then through MiXCR, and only productive beta chains were kept. These V and J calls originate from TCRdb's pipeline instead of the authors' own analysis. The sample data list about 33,000 clones, and around 17% of these were observed just once. Roughly 12% of the sample lies in the top ten.

The specimen was blood. The rearrangement joined TRBV30 to TRBJ1-5; TRBD1 is a possible D gene, resting on 5 matching bases. The receptor was isolated from a male donor with papillary thyroid cancer or a benign thyroid nodule (not recorded which). Some clones in this sample may be carry-over from other donors' samples. This receptor has the CDR3 CAWSPIRDSNQPQHF. Read as DNA, the sequence is TGTGCCTGGAGTCCTATCAGGGATAGCAATCAGCCCCAGCATTTT.